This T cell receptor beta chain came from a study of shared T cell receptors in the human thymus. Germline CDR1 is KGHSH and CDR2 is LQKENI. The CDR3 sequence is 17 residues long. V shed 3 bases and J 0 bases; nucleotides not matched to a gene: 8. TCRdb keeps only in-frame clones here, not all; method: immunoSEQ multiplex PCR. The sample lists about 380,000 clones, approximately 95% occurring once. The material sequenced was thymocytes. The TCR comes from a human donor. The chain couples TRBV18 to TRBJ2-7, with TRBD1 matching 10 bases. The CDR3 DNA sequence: TGTGCCAGCTCACCCACCTCGGACAGGGGGAGCTCCTACGAGCAGTACTTC. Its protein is CASSPTSDRGSSYEQYF. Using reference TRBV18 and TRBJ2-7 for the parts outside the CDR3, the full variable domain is NAGVMQNPRHLVRRRGQEARLRCSPMKGHSHVYWYRQLPEEGLKFMVYLQKENIIDESGMPKERFSAEFPKEGPSILRIQQVVRGDSAAYFCASSPTSDRGSSYEQYFGPGTRLTVT.